The clone carrying this T cell receptor beta chain was detected ten times or more. The antigen is undetermined. TCRdb reprocessed the multiplex PCR reads via MiXCR and lists one record per CDR3 protein. The table shows 150,000 to 200,000 distinct CDR3 sequences, with about 30% occurring only once. The data were taken from a study of breast tumors, draining lymph nodes, adjacent tissues. Samples came from axillary lymph nodes draining the breast cancer. The CDR3 loop spans 12 amino acids. The germline CDR1 and CDR2 sequences are DFQATT and SNEGSKA (reference sequence). V lost 5 bases to trimming and J lost 5 bases; unmatched junction nucleotides: 2. Findings and caveats of the study: Luminal-like breast cancer showed significantly greater tumor-nontumor repertoire similarity than basal-like breast cancer did. Tumors had less TCR diversity than lymph nodes, more than nontumor tissue. Findings are consistent with lymph node origin and intratumoral expansion of most tumor T cells. That most tumor T cells come from lymph nodes remained unproven.

The chain recombines TRBV20-1 with TRBJ2-5; 10 nucleotides line up with TRBD1. The sequence derives from a female donor with breast cancer. Some clones in this sample may be carry-over from other donors' samples. Sequences were obtained from axillary lymph node tissue. CDR3 amino acids: CSALDRGETQYF. The CDR3 region has the DNA TGCAGTGCTTTGGACAGGGGGGAGACCCAGTACTTC.